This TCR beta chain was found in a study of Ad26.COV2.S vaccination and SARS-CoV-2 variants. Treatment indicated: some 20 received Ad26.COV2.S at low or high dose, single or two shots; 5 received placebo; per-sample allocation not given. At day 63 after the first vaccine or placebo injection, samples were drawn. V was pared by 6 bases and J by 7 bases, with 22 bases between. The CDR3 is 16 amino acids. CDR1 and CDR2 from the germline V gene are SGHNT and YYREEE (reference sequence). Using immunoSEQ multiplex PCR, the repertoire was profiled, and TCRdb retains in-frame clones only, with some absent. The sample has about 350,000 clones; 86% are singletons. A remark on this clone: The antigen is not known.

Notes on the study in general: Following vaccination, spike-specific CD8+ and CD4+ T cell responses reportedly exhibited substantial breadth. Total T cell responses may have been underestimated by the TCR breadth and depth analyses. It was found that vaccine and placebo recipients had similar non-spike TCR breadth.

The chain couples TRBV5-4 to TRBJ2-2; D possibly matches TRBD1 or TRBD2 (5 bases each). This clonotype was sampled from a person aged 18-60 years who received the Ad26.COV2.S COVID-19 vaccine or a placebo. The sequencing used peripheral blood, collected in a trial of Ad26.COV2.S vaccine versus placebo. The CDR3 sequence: CASTPRDPFRGGELFF. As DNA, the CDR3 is TGTGCCAGCACCCCAAGGGACCCCTTTCGAGGCGGGGAGCTGTTTTTT.